These 14 T cell receptor beta chains were sequenced from one sample in a study of cytomegalovirus exposure and HLA in healthy donors. The PCR contained 60 Vbeta and 13 Jbeta primers. The protocol was immunoSEQ multiplex PCR, while the TCRdb copy is restricted to in-frame clones and leaves out a portion. Of fewer than 150,000 clones in the sample, over 75% are singletons; the top ten hold over 2.5%. The sample taken for sequencing was PBMCs. The receptors come from a male donor in good health and CMV-seronegative.

This clone is a singleton in its sample. J is TRBJ2-3 and V is TRBV29-1; weak D call: TRBD2 (6 bases). Per the germline V gene, CDR1 is SQVTM and CDR2 is ANQGSEA. The CDR3 totals 14 residues. V shed 7 bases and J shed 6 bases, with 20 bases lying between them. The CDR3 region has the DNA TGCAGCGGGAGGGGACTTCGCGAGGGGGATACGCAGTATTTT. The encoded protein is CSGRGLREGDTQYF.

The V and J genes are TRBV19 and TRBJ1-1; D remains ambiguous. Germline V gives CDR1 LNHDA, CDR2 SQIVND (reference sequence). V dropped 6 bases and J dropped 0 bases, with 5 bases sitting between them. The CDR3 is 12 residues long. CDR3 nucleotides: TGTGCCAGTAGCCAATTGAACACTGAAGCTTTCTTT. This encodes CASSQLNTEAFF.

The gene calls are TRBV27 and TRBJ2-5, with D perhaps TRBD2 (6 bases). Germline V gene lookup returns CDR1 MNHEY and CDR2 SMNVEV (reference sequence). V gave up 4 bases and J gave up 2 bases, with 8 bases separating them. The CDR3 loop spans 13 amino acids. CDR3 region: CASSWGEQETQYF. The CDR3 nucleotides are TGTGCCAGCAGTTGGGGGGAACAAGAGACCCAGTACTTC.

V is TRBV7-6 and J is TRBJ2-3; 8 bases map to TRBD2. CDR3 size: 17 residues. Germline V gene sequence: CDR1 SGHVS, CDR2 FNYEAQ. The V and J ends lost 4 bases and 8 bases, in that order; junction bases with no gene match: 17. CDR3 region: CASSSHLGKRERGTQYF. The CDR3 DNA reads as TGTGCCAGCAGCTCCCATTTGGGGAAGCGGGAGCGCGGTACGCAGTATTTT.

The genes are TRBV7-3 and TRBJ2-2; a weak D match, TRBD2 (5 bases). V lost 6 bases and J 0 bases, leaving 14 bases between the germline ends. CDR1 is SGHTA, CDR2 FQGTGA, per germline. This CDR3 comprises 16 residues. The CDR3 loop is CASRYSDFANTGELFF. CDR3 DNA: TGTGCCAGCAGATATTCGGACTTCGCGAACACCGGGGAGCTGTTTTTT.

V is TRBV27 and J is TRBJ2-7; TRBD2 is a possible D gene (5 bases). The germline V gene has CDR1 MNHEY and CDR2 SMNVEV (reference sequence). V lost 0 bases to trimming and J lost 5 bases, with 8 bases between them. The CDR3 consists of 13 residues. The DNA for the CDR3 is TGTGCCAGCAGTTTATCGCGAGGGCACGAGCAGTACTTC. It translates to CASSLSRGHEQYF.

Regarding this clone: Relative to the germline gene, one junction end is altered; a read error may explain this. The rearrangement uses TRBV6-6 and TRBJ1-1, with a possible D match to TRBD1 (6 bases). This CDR3 comprises 16 residues. From germline, CDR1 is MNHNY and CDR2 SVGAGI (reference sequence). CDR3 coding DNA: TGTGCCAGCAGTTACTCGGCACAGGGAGGGGACACTGAAGCTCTCTTT. It specifies CASSYSAQGGDTEALF.

J is TRBJ1-1 and V is TRBV29-1; no definite D call. V lost 7 bases and J 0 bases, leaving 18 bases between the germline ends. Germline CDR1 SQVTM, CDR2 ANQGSEA. This CDR3 region has 15 residues. The CDR3 DNA sequence: TGCAGCGCTGGCGATGGCTGGGCTATGAACACTGAAGCTTTCTTT. Translated, it gives CSAGDGWAMNTEAFF.

The CDR3 nucleotides are TGTGCTAGTGGTTTGGGCCCGGGACAGGGCGACACCGGGGAGCTGTTTTTT. As protein: CASGLGPGQGDTGELFF. The chain uses TRBV12-5 and TRBJ2-2; 9 positions agree with TRBD1. The CDR3 runs to 17 residues. The junction had 6 bases not matched to a gene; V was cut back by 1 base and J by 3 bases. Germline V CDR1 and CDR2: LGHNT, FRNRAP.

The CDR3 DNA follows: TGTGCCAGCAGCTTGGGAGCTAGCGGGAAGGATACGCAGTATTTT. Protein product: CASSLGASGKDTQYF. This chain connects TRBV5-6 to TRBJ2-3; 9 nucleotides line up with TRBD2. Germline V CDR1 and CDR2: SGHDT, YYEEEE. CDR3 length: 15 amino acids. V trimming: 0 bases; J trimming: 6 bases; junction bases outside the gene matches: 5.

The chain uses TRBV10-3 and TRBJ2-7; 8 bases are shared with TRBD1. This CDR3 is 14 amino acids long. Per germline, CDR1 ENHRY and CDR2 SYGVKD. J lost 6 bases, V lost 2 bases, and 6 bases had no gene match. DNA of the CDR3: TGTGCCATCAGTGAGCCCGGACAGGGAGGCGAGCAGTACTTC. It is translated as CAISEPGQGGEQYF.

This chain links TRBV28 with TRBJ1-3, with D unresolved. The CDR3 is 16 amino acids. CDR1 and CDR2 from the germline V gene are MDHEN and SYDVKM. V shed 2 bases and J shed 0 bases, with 11 bases lying between them. CDR3 in amino acids: CASSLPASGSGNTIYF. The CDR3 nucleotides read TGTGCCAGCAGTTTACCTGCGAGTGGCTCTGGAAACACCATATATTTT.

J is TRBJ2-1 and V is TRBV9, with 9 nucleotides matching TRBD2. The length of the CDR3 is 14 residues. The V gene end was trimmed by 2 bases and the J gene end by 6 bases; junction bases not matched to a gene: 3. CDR1 is SGDLS, CDR2 YYNGEE, per germline. CDR3 sequence (DNA): TGTGCCAGCAGCGTTCCGACTAGCGGCAATGAGCAGTTCTTC. Amino acid sequence: CASSVPTSGNEQFF.

V is TRBV28 and J is TRBJ2-7; 9 bases are shared with TRBD1. With V trimmed by 3 bases and J by 3 bases, 9 bases remained unmatched. CDR1 and CDR2 (germline): MDHEN, SYDVKM. The CDR3 sequence is 16 residues long. The CDR3 DNA reads as TGTGCCAGCAGTTTCTCTCTGACAGGGGGTGACTACGAGCAGTACTTC. Its translation is CASSFSLTGGDYEQYF.